The 32 T cell receptor beta chains below were found in one sample sequenced in a study of neurological immune-mediated disorders. TCRdb re-called the 5' RACE reads through MiXCR, storing one row per CDR3 protein. The sample has 55,000 to 85,000 distinct CDR3 sequences; more than 3% are singletons. Sequences were obtained from PBMCs. These receptors originate from a woman aged 45-60 years with multiple sclerosis.

The chain recombines TRBV5-5 with TRBJ2-5; 11 nucleotides align to TRBD1. Per the germline V gene, CDR1 is SGHKS and CDR2 is YYEKEE (reference sequence). The CDR3 runs to 16 residues. Losses at the gene ends were 0 bases for V and 4 bases for J; bases not matched to a gene: 5. The CDR3 reads CASSLDGQGAGETQYF. The CDR3 coding sequence is TGTGCCAGCAGCTTGGACGGACAGGGGGCCGGAGAGACCCAGTACTTC.

This clonotype was observed a handful of times. The rearrangement uses TRBV28 and TRBJ1-3; D may be TRBD1 (5 bases). The V gene lost 5 bases and the J gene lost 12 bases, with 23 bases spanning the gap. CDR1 is MDHEN and CDR2 is SYDVKM in the germline V gene. The CDR3 sequence is 15 residues long. As DNA, the CDR3 is TGTGCCAGCAGTCCCCCTGCAGGGTCTGGAAAAAACATATATTTT. Translated: CASSPPAGSGKNIYF.

This clonotype was observed many times. The rearrangement joins TRBV7-2 to TRBJ2-5, with TRBD2 matching 14 bases. V trimming: 5 bases; J trimming: 9 bases; junction bases outside the gene matches: 8. The CDR3 runs 15 residues. CDR1 is SGHTA and CDR2 is FQGNSA in the germline V gene. CDR3 sequence reads: CASSHGLAGGDAQYF. The CDR3, as DNA: TGTGCCAGCAGCCACGGACTAGCGGGAGGTGATGCCCAGTACTTC.

This clonotype was counted ten times or more. The chain uses TRBV20-1 and TRBJ2-7; 12 bases line up with TRBD2. The CDR3 sequence is 14 residues long. Per the germline V gene, CDR1 is DFQATT and CDR2 is SNEGSKA (reference sequence). The trim removed 6 bases at V and 7 bases at J, leaving 10 bases unmatched. As DNA, the CDR3 is TGCAGTGCCCCACTACTAGCGGGAGGACGTGAGCAGTACTTC. This encodes CSAPLLAGGREQYF.

The sample holds many counts of this clonotype. This chain links TRBV5-1 with TRBJ1-1; TRBD1 aligns across 7 bases. The CDR3 spans 13 residues. Per germline, CDR1 SGHRS and CDR2 YFSETQ. V shed 4 bases and J 4 bases; nucleotides not matched to a gene: 4. CDR3 nucleotides: TGCGCCAGCAGCGGCCACAGGGGCACTGAAGCTTTCTTT. Its protein is CASSGHRGTEAFF.

This clonotype was detected many times. The chain has TRBV7-9 and TRBJ1-1; D may be TRBD1 (6 bases). CDR3 length: 16 amino acids. V was shortened by 2 bases and J by 5 bases, with 18 bases between the two germline ends. Germline CDR1 is SEHNR and CDR2 is FQNEAQ (reference sequence). CDR3 residues: CASSLPFGGAGTEAFF. In DNA form, the CDR3 reads TGTGCCAGCAGCTTACCGTTTGGGGGGGCGGGGACTGAAGCTTTCTTT.

In this sample, this clonotype turned up many times. This chain uses TRBV6-5 with TRBJ2-3, with D unclear. Germline-derived CDR1 and CDR2 are MNHEY and SVGAGI. V was trimmed by 6 bases and J by 5 bases, leaving 9 bases between them. The CDR3 extends over 12 amino acids. CDR3 amino acids: CASSRARDTQYF. The CDR3 nucleotides read TGTGCCAGCAGCCGGGCGCGAGATACGCAGTATTTT.

This clonotype was counted ten times or more. The chain employs TRBV12-3 or TRBV12-4 and TRBJ1-1; possibly TRBD1 for D (6 bases). Trimming removed 3 bases from V and 8 bases from J, with 13 bases in between. The CDR3 is made up of 13 amino acids. CDR3 bases: TGTGCCAGCAGTTTCCCGGACAGTCTGGAAGCTTTCTTT. Its protein product is CASSFPDSLEAFF.

This clonotype was found many times. The rearrangement uses TRBV7-2 and TRBJ2-7; D is unresolved. CDR3 length: 13 residues. V lost 1 base to trimming and J lost 6 bases, with 10 bases between them. Germline CDR1 and CDR2: SGHTA and FQGNSA. The CDR3 nucleotides read TGTGCCAGCAGCTTAGTTGTTGCGGCCGAGCAGTACTTC. Translated, it gives CASSLVVAAEQYF.

This clonotype was found many times. This chain uses TRBV2 with TRBJ2-3; the match to TRBD2 covers 10 bases. The CDR3 has 15 amino acids. V shed 7 bases and J 1 base; nucleotides not matched to a gene: 5. In germline, CDR1 is SNHLY, CDR2 FYNNEI. The CDR3 spells CASKGTSAGTDTQYF. Here the CDR3 DNA reads TGTGCCAGCAAAGGGACTAGCGCTGGCACAGATACGCAGTATTTT.

This clonotype showed up many times. V and J are TRBV7-2 and TRBJ2-7, with D unresolved. V gave up 2 bases and J gave up 6 bases, with 14 bases separating them. Germline V lookup: CDR1 SGHTA, CDR2 FQGNSA. This CDR3 is built from 14 residues. CDR3 sequence reads: CASSLRAAGPEQYV. CDR3 in DNA: TGTGCCAGCAGCTTACGCGCGGCCGGGCCCGAGCAGTACGTC.

This chain uses TRBV12-3 or TRBV12-4 with TRBJ1-6; 7 nucleotides line up with TRBD1. CDR3 length: 15 residues. Germline trimming cut 5 bases from V and 7 bases from J; bases unmatched to any gene: 8. The CDR3 DNA reads as TGTGCCAGCAGTCAGACAGGGAGGGAGAATTCACCCCTCCACTTT. As protein: CASSQTGRENSPLHF.

This clonotype has just a few counts. A read error may explain this, as a much larger clone is one base away. This chain uses TRBV29-1 with TRBJ2-4, with D maybe TRBD2 (6 bases). V lost 4 bases, J lost 8 bases, and 9 bases lay in between. Germline V gives CDR1 SQVTM, CDR2 ANQGSEA. The CDR3 loop spans 11 amino acids. This CDR3 is CSVGGDDIQYF. The CDR3 region has the DNA TGCAGCGTTGGGGGGGACGACATTCAGTACTTC.

This clonotype has a count of ten or more. This sequence joins TRBV5-1 and TRBJ2-1, with D tentatively TRBD2 (5 bases). The CDR3 totals 15 residues. Per germline, CDR1 SGHRS and CDR2 YFSETQ. Trimming left V 0 bases short and J 6 bases short, with 13 bases between. CDR3 protein: CASSLVDSSGNEQFF. In DNA form, the CDR3 reads TGCGCCAGCAGCTTGGTGGACTCCTCGGGCAATGAGCAGTTCTTC.

This clonotype appeared many times. The chain links TRBV7-9 to TRBJ2-3; D is uncertain. V was pared by 5 bases and J by 6 bases, with 9 bases between. The CDR3 covers 12 residues. Per germline, CDR1 SEHNR and CDR2 FQNEAQ (reference sequence). CDR3 sequence: CASSRKTDTQYF. The CDR3 DNA sequence: TGTGCCAGCAGCCGGAAGACCGATACGCAGTATTTT.

This clonotype was counted ten times or more. The chain has TRBV4-2 and TRBJ2-2, with TRBD2 matching 12 bases. The CDR3 consists of 17 residues. J was trimmed by 7 bases and V by 5 bases; bases with no gene match: 11. Germline assignment: CDR1 LGHNA and CDR2 YNFKEQ. DNA of the CDR3: TGTGCCAGCAGCAGAGGACTAGCGGGGACCTCAATCGGGGAGCTGTTTTTT. Amino acid sequence: CASSRGLAGTSIGELFF.

This clonotype was detected a few times. The junction departs from the called germline gene at one end, perhaps through a read error. The genes are TRBV20-1 and TRBJ2-5; D uncertain. The CDR3 covers 14 residues. Germline V lookup: CDR1 DFQATT, CDR2 SNEGSKA (reference sequence). CDR3 bases: TGCAGTGCTATAAACGGCTACTACCAAGGGACCCAGTACTTC. It translates to CSAINGYYQGTQYF.

V and J are TRBV21-1 and TRBJ1-3. TRBV21-1 is given as a pseudogene. CDR3 length: 17 amino acids. The chain's CDR3 is CASSKVGSRPVSCTIYF. CDR3 sequence (DNA): TGTGCCAGCAGCAAAGTGGGGAGTCGTCCGGTTTCTTGCACCATATATTTT.

This clonotype was seen repeatedly, ten times or more. This sequence joins TRBV20-1 and TRBJ1-1; maybe TRBD1 (6 bases). Looked up from germline, CDR1 is DFQATT and CDR2 is SNEGSKA (reference sequence). There are 13 residues in the CDR3. Trimming took off 5 bases at V and 1 base at J, with 11 bases between the two ends. CDR3 region: CSAQRTANTEAFF. CDR3 sequence (DNA): TGCAGTGCTCAACGGACAGCGAACACTGAAGCTTTCTTT.

This clonotype was seen repeatedly, ten times or more. The chain's CDR3 is CSARDWRGQETQYF. For the CDR3, the DNA is TGCAGTGCTAGAGATTGGCGGGGACAAGAGACCCAGTACTTC. The chain combines TRBV20-1 with TRBJ2-5; possibly TRBD2 for D (6 bases). The CDR3 is 14 residues long. Trimming stripped 0 bases from V and 2 bases from J, with 10 bases between. In germline, CDR1 is DFQATT, CDR2 SNEGSKA (reference sequence).

This clonotype was picked up many times. This chain links TRBV5-1 with TRBJ2-5; 7 nucleotides line up with TRBD1. Germline-derived CDR1 and CDR2 are SGHRS and YFSETQ. CDR3 length equals 16 residues. V lost 7 bases, J lost 1 base, and 13 bases stayed unmatched. The CDR3 protein is CASSPGTAHRQETQYF. For the CDR3, the DNA is TGCGCCAGCTCCCCCGGGACAGCCCATCGCCAAGAGACCCAGTACTTC.

This clonotype was detected ten times or more. The chain carries TRBV5-1 and TRBJ2-3; 11 bases agree with TRBD2. This CDR3 is 17 amino acids long. In germline, CDR1 is SGHRS, CDR2 YFSETQ. The junction had 5 bases not matched to a gene; V was cut back by 1 base and J by 1 base. The chain's CDR3 is CASSLLAGGKRTDTQYF. CDR3 coding DNA: TGCGCCAGCAGCTTGTTAGCGGGAGGGAAACGCACAGATACGCAGTATTTT.

This clonotype occurred many times. The V call is TRBV10-3, the J call TRBJ2-2; TRBD1 might be the D (6 bases). Germline-derived CDR1 and CDR2 are ENHRY and SYGVKD. The CDR3 runs to 15 residues. Trimming left V 5 bases short and J 1 base short, with 11 bases between. The CDR3 reads CAISIQGRNTGELFF. CDR3 bases: TGTGCCATCAGTATACAGGGAAGGAACACCGGGGAGCTGTTTTTT.

This clonotype was observed many times. The chain joins TRBV7-2 to TRBJ1-1, with D perhaps matching TRBD1 (6 bases). Germline CDR1 and CDR2: SGHTA and FQGNSA. The V gene lost 0 bases and the J gene lost 1 base, with 12 bases spanning the gap. CDR3 length: 16 residues. CDR3 residues: CASSLAAGGRNTEAFF. CDR3 nucleotide sequence: TGTGCCAGCAGCTTAGCGGCGGGGGGCAGGAACACTGAAGCTTTCTTT.

This clonotype was recorded at least ten times. This sequence joins TRBV20-1 and TRBJ2-2; D is unresolved. The CDR3 is made up of 14 amino acids. V lost 3 bases, J lost 6 bases, and 14 bases lay in between. CDR1 and CDR2 from the germline V gene are DFQATT and SNEGSKA (reference sequence). CDR3 bases: TGCAGTGCTAGCCGGCTGGCGGCGGCCGGGGAGCTGTTTTTT. It specifies CSASRLAAAGELFF.

Notes on this clonotype: A much more abundant neighbour one base away suggests this may be a read error. The chain carries TRBV7-2 and TRBJ2-3; no clear D gene. Germline V CDR1 and CDR2: SGHTA, FQGNSA. Trimming stripped 5 bases from V and 2 bases from J, with 8 bases between. This CDR3 region has 13 residues. The chain's CDR3 is CASSRKVTDTQYF. CDR3 sequence (DNA): TGTGCCAGCAGCAGAAAGGTCACAGATACGCAGTATTTT.

This clonotype was recorded at least ten times. V usage is TRBV5-1 and J usage is TRBJ1-3; no clear D. The V end was cut by 4 bases, the J end by 8 bases, with 19 bases between. The CDR3 loop spans 15 amino acids. Germline V gene data show CDR1 as SGHRS and CDR2 as YFSETQ. As DNA, the CDR3 is TGCGCCAGCAGCCTTGAGCGGTCTACGGGTGACACCATATATTTT. This encodes CASSLERSTGDTIYF.

This clonotype was seen more than once but under ten times. Possible read error: a much larger clone is one base away. The chain joins TRBV20-1 to TRBJ2-1; D not resolved. CDR1 and CDR2 (germline): DFQATT, SNEGSKA (reference sequence). The CDR3 contains 13 residues. V gave up 7 bases and J gave up 2 bases, with 12 bases separating them. The CDR3 is CSDRRFTYNEQFF. CDR3 in DNA: TGCAGTGATCGGCGATTCACCTACAATGAGCAGTTCTTC.

This clonotype was observed many times. The chain employs TRBV4-2 and TRBJ2-3; 7 bases map to TRBD1. Germline lookup yields CDR1 LGHNA and CDR2 YNFKEQ. CDR3 length equals 15 residues. J lost 5 bases, V lost 5 bases, and 10 bases had no gene match. CDR3 protein: CASSDRDRGGDTQYF. Written as DNA, the CDR3 is TGTGCCAGCAGCGATCGGGACAGAGGGGGAGATACGCAGTATTTT.

This clonotype has a count of ten or more. The rearrangement links TRBV6-6 to TRBJ2-2, with D tentatively TRBD1 or TRBD2 (5 bases each). CDR3 length: 15 amino acids. CDR1 and CDR2 from the germline V gene are MNHNY and SVGAGI (reference sequence). The V end was cut by 2 bases, the J end by 6 bases, with 13 bases between. The CDR3 reads CASSYPPQGPGELFF. CDR3 nucleotides: TGTGCCAGCAGTTACCCCCCCCAGGGACCCGGGGAGCTGTTTTTT.

This clonotype was seen repeatedly, ten times or more. The CDR3, as DNA: TGTGCCAGCAGCCAACGGTCTAGCGGGCTAAATGCGCAGTATTTT. Residues: CASSQRSSGLNAQYF. The chain couples TRBV3-1 to TRBJ2-3; 8 bases align to TRBD2. Germline V gene lookup returns CDR1 LGHDT and CDR2 YNNKEL (reference sequence). The CDR3 is 15 residues long. Trimming at V came to 2 bases and at J to 10 bases, leaving 11 bases not matched to a gene.

This clonotype occurred many times. It is unclear where the CDR3 begins or ends on the DNA, so no DNA is shown, and the CDR3 is as TCRdb lists it. The V and J genes are TRBV28 and TRBJ2-3; the table's D gene call, TRBD1, was not cross checked with the DNA. Germline CDR1 reads MDHEN; CDR2 reads SYDVKM. The CDR3 sequence runs 15 residues, both termini included. The chain's CDR3 is CASSFGTGSHFSTDF.